A selection of T cell receptor beta chains follows, all from one sample in a study of post-analysis software for immune sequencing data. From the PCR reads, TCRdb called clonotypes with MiXCR, one entry per CDR3 protein. The table shows some 500,000 distinct CDR3 sequences, with approximately 45% occurring only once. The sample taken for sequencing was blood. These receptors came from a girl aged 5 to 17 with multiple sclerosis. Each CDR3 is given without its conserved first and last residue. Rows give clone size only sometimes, using once, few, many, or a class for an expanded clone.

CDR3aa	v_gene	abundance	j_gene
SAGATGNQPQH	TRBV20-1	.	TRBJ1-5
ASSTHSESSYNEQF	TRBV7-9	few	TRBJ2-1
ASSQEPLETQY	TRBV14	.	TRBJ2-5
SVEAGPSNTEAF	TRBV29-1	.	TRBJ1-1
ASSSFGLAGTNEQF	TRBV28	.	TRBJ2-1
ATSRDKGRRVSYEQY	TRBV15	few	TRBJ2-7
ASSFYRDRNTEAF	TRBV7-9	.	TRBJ1-1
SAGGGGINQPQH	TRBV20-1	.	TRBJ1-5
ASSLSLGANQPQH	TRBV27	.	TRBJ1-5
ARSQGSVEQY	TRBV14	.	.
ASSFLAGPSDTQY	TRBV7-2	.	TRBJ2-3
AIRGLAGAPGANVLT	TRBV10-3	.	TRBJ2-6
AISGQGNSPLH	TRBV10-3	.	TRBJ1-6
ARTFLRETNEQY	TRBV27	.	TRBJ2-5
ASSTDGAPDTQY	TRBV28	few	TRBJ2-3
ASSLRVSYGYT	TRBV12-3/TRBV12-4	.	TRBJ1-2
ASSSDREFGYT	TRBV27	few	TRBJ1-2
SASSWVTGNEQF	TRBV20-1	few	TRBJ2-1
SAIIVRGAADTQY	TRBV20-1	.	TRBJ2-3
SPRVGDGIYEQY	TRBV20-1	.	TRBJ2-7
ASSFVDRDACEQY	TRBV5-1	.	.
SARDKDRGFDEQY	TRBV20-1	.	TRBJ2-7
ATSDPIRENTEAF	TRBV2	.	TRBJ1-1
AISPGTGERAF	TRBV10-3	.	TRBJ1-1
ASGDPPYEQY	TRBV9	.	TRBJ2-7
SAHDGNNEQF	TRBV20-1	few	TRBJ2-1
AIGTGSGNTEAF	TRBV10-3	.	TRBJ1-1
ASRPIDRDYGYT	TRBV2	.	TRBJ1-2
ASSSVPKGDIQY	TRBV5-1	.	TRBJ2-4
ASTLGGLGETQF	TRBV27	.	TRBJ2-1
ASSPRLAGGPEETQY	TRBV7-6	few	.
SVEPGRGTEAF	TRBV29-1	once	TRBJ1-1
SVRGLAGGEANEQF	TRBV29-1	.	TRBJ2-1
ASSPRQGNQPQH	TRBV5-5	few	TRBJ1-5
ASSYLAGALGTDTQY	TRBV3-1	few	TRBJ2-3
ASRARQGVWETQY	TRBV19	.	TRBJ2-5
SVYRGFEQY	TRBV29-1	.	TRBJ2-4
ASSSPGTGDNYGYT	TRBV27	once	TRBJ1-2
ASSSLKETQY	TRBV28	.	TRBJ2-5
SAIPAGAYNEQF	TRBV20-1	.	TRBJ2-1
ASSFLPGGEQF	TRBV5-6	once	TRBJ2-1
SVEGISYEQY	TRBV29-1	few	TRBJ2-7
AISEPWTGEDYYGYT	TRBV10-3	.	TRBJ1-2
SARERLGTSKGNEQF	TRBV20-1	.	TRBJ2-1
SVELGRGSLRTYEQY	TRBV29-1	few	TRBJ2-7
SAPAATSYEQY	TRBV20-1	.	TRBJ2-7
SVYLVLTDTQY	TRBV29-1	few	TRBJ2-3
ASSFLAIHNEQF	TRBV5-1	.	TRBJ2-1
ASSLAGSNVNTEAF	TRBV4-1	.	TRBJ1-1
ASKLSYGVDYGYT	TRBV6-6	.	TRBJ1-2
SVEIRGYEQY	TRBV29-1	.	TRBJ2-7
ASSPGTILTEQF	TRBV7-9	few	TRBJ2-1
ASSFGITYEQY	TRBV11-2	few	TRBJ2-7
ASSLFSQTSDTQY	TRBV5-5	.	TRBJ2-3
SARMFGDSTYEQY	TRBV20-1	few	TRBJ2-7
SAREEGRSSYEQY	TRBV20-1	few	TRBJ2-7
AILTGGTQPQH	TRBV5-1	.	TRBJ1-5
ASSFSGRAKDTQY	TRBV12-3/TRBV12-4	.	TRBJ2-3
ASSLLETGGAFQETQY	TRBV7-6	many	TRBJ2-5